The 8 T cell receptor beta chains below were found in one sample sequenced in a study of cytomegalovirus exposure and HLA in healthy donors. Using immunoSEQ multiplex PCR, the repertoire was profiled, and TCRdb retains in-frame clones only, with some absent. The sample consists of around 400,000 clones, 86% of them appearing once. The source material was PBMCs. These receptors all stem from a woman between 18 and 29 years old in good health and CMV-seronegative.

This clone was recorded only once. The chain recombines TRBV9 with TRBJ2-1, with D perhaps matching TRBD2 (6 bases). CDR1 is SGDLS, CDR2 YYNGEE, per germline. The CDR3 sequence is 16 residues long. Trimming stripped 4 bases from V and 2 bases from J, with 16 bases between. The CDR3 region has the DNA TGTGCCAGCAGCACTAGAGGGGAGGCGACCTACAATGAGCAGTTCTTC. Translation gives CASSTRGEATYNEQFF.

This chain joins TRBV5-4 and TRBJ2-5, with D possibly matching TRBD2 (10 bases). Trimming stripped 4 bases from V and 5 bases from J, with 30 bases between. Germline V gene sequence: CDR1 SGHNT, CDR2 YYREEE (reference sequence). The CDR3 runs to 19 residues. The CDR3 DNA sequence: TGTGCCAGCAGCCCGGGGACAGGGCGGCTAGCGGGGGTCCTGGAGACCCAGTACTTC. Protein: CASSPGTGRLAGVLETQYF.

The chain employs TRBV6-4 and TRBJ2-1; possible D gene TRBD2, 5 bases. Germline lookup yields CDR1 MRHNA and CDR2 SNTAGT. V was shortened by 6 bases and J by 3 bases, with 15 bases between the two germline ends. The CDR3 runs 15 residues. The CDR3 DNA reads TGTGCCAGCAGCTCGGACTCCGGGGTCTACAATGAGCAGTTCTTC. This gives the protein CASSSDSGVYNEQFF.

The V gene is TRBV29-1, the J gene TRBJ2-3; 8 positions match TRBD1. Looked up from germline, CDR1 is SQVTM and CDR2 is ANQGSEA. V lost 2 bases to trimming and J lost 5 bases; unmatched junction nucleotides: 21. The length of the CDR3 is 19 residues. For the CDR3, the DNA is TGCAGCGTTGAATTAGTGCAGGGGACAGGTCGACGTGCGGGAGATACGCAGTATTTT. This translates into CSVELVQGTGRRAGDTQYF.

V usage is TRBV11-2 and J usage is TRBJ2-3; 8 bases align to TRBD2. V was pared by 1 base and J by 0 bases, with 6 bases of the junction left unmatched. The germline gives CDR1 SGHAT, CDR2 FQNNGV. This CDR3 is built from 17 residues. The CDR3 sequence: CASSLVGSGVSTDTQYF. The CDR3 DNA follows: TGTGCCAGCAGCTTAGTGGGTAGCGGGGTAAGCACAGATACGCAGTATTTT.

In its sample, this clone was seen once. This sample includes further DNA sequences coding for the same CDR3. The chain combines TRBV27 with TRBJ2-2; unclear D gene. CDR3 length: 12 residues. Per the germline V gene, CDR1 is MNHEY and CDR2 is SMNVEV (reference sequence). Trimming shortened V by 3 bases and J by 7 bases, and 6 bases separated the two germline ends. The CDR3 DNA follows: TGTGCCAGCAGTTTCGGCGGCGGGGAGCTGTTTTTT. Its protein is CASSFGGGELFF.

This chain links TRBV6-6 with TRBJ1-5, with D perhaps matching TRBD1 (6 bases). CDR1 MNHNY and CDR2 SVGAGI come from the germline V gene (reference sequence). Between the trimmed V and J ends, which lost 6 bases and 0 bases, there was a span of 12 bases. The CDR3 length is 15 residues. CDR3 residues: CASRDSHHSNQPQHF. The CDR3, as DNA: TGTGCCAGCAGGGACAGTCATCATAGCAATCAGCCCCAGCATTTT.

The chain recombines TRBV11-2 with TRBJ2-7, with D maybe TRBD1 (5 bases). Trimming cost V 0 bases and J 7 bases, with 10 bases left between them. CDR3 size: 13 residues. Germline V gene sequence: CDR1 SGHAT, CDR2 FQNNGV. The CDR3 is CASSLDRAGEQYF. CDR3 coding DNA: TGTGCCAGCAGCTTAGACAGGGCTGGTGAGCAGTACTTC.